This entry features one T cell receptor beta chain sequence. CDR1 and CDR2 from the germline V gene are LGHNA and YNFKEQ. V was clipped by 0 bases and J by 1 base, with 10 bases between them. CDR3 length: 17 residues. Construction of the TCRbeta library involved unique molecular identifiers. TCRdb reanalysed the PCR reads using MiXCR and keeps one entry per CDR3 protein. The sample has about 370,000 distinct CDR3 sequences, roughly 22% seen once. The sample is drawn from a study of T-cell reconstitution after alpha-beta-depleted transplantation in children. The chain employs TRBV4-2 and TRBJ2-6; D gene unclear. This clonotype originated in a human donor who donated a stem cell graft to a child with acute myeloid leukemia. The sample was PBMCs from the stem cell graft donor, taken from the stem cell graft. CDR3 in DNA: TGTGCCAGCAGCCAAGATCGGTTGGAATCTGGGGCCAACGTCCTGACTTTC. As protein: CASSQDRLESGANVLTF.